The 29 T cell receptor beta chains presented below share a single source sample, sequenced in a study of blood T cell repertoires in COVID-19. Clones were read by immunoSEQ multiplex PCR, and TCRdb kept only the in-frame ones, dropping some. The sample lists about 78,000 clones, around nine tenths seen once, with around 2.7% in the top ten. The sequenced sample was peripheral blood. The origin of the receptors is an older man with active or convalescent COVID-19.

The chain employs TRBV5-1 and TRBJ2-5, with a tentative D call TRBD1 (6 bases). Germline V gives CDR1 SGHRS, CDR2 YFSETQ. V was pared by 0 bases and J by 2 bases, with 14 bases between. The CDR3 is 16 residues long. This CDR3 is CASSLARGQGQETQYF. CDR3 DNA sequence: TGCGCCAGCAGCTTGGCCAGGGGACAAGGACAAGAGACCCAGTACTTC.

This clone was recorded once. This rearrangement joins TRBV7-2 to TRBJ2-7, with 7 bases identical to TRBD2. The trim removed 5 bases at V and 5 bases at J, leaving 12 bases unmatched. The CDR3 runs to 15 residues. Germline-derived CDR1 and CDR2 are SGHTA and FQGNSA. CDR3 loop: CASSHGGREFNEQYF. The CDR3 DNA is TGTGCCAGCAGCCACGGAGGGCGGGAGTTTAACGAGCAGTACTTC.

V gene TRBV11-2 combines with J gene TRBJ1-2; no clear D gene. This CDR3 is built from 13 residues. V was pared by 1 base and J by 4 bases, with 7 bases between. Germline CDR1 is SGHAT and CDR2 is FQNNGV. The CDR3 reads CASSLGSSYGYTF. DNA of the CDR3: TGTGCCAGCAGCTTAGGGAGTAGCTATGGCTACACCTTC.

The CDR3 reads CASSPEDEQYF. CDR3 bases: TGTGCCAGCTCACCAGAGGACGAGCAGTACTTC. V and J are TRBV18 and TRBJ2-7; no firm D call. The germline CDR1 and CDR2 sequences are KGHSH and LQKENI. CDR3 size: 11 residues. Trimming shortened V by 2 bases and J by 5 bases, and 4 bases separated the two germline ends.

The chain is built from TRBV5-4 and TRBJ1-1; the D is unclear. CDR3 length: 13 residues. Germline loops: CDR1 SGHNT, CDR2 YYREEE (reference sequence). Trimming cost V 4 bases and J 0 bases, with 7 bases left between them. The CDR3 sequence: CASSGLLNTEAFF. The CDR3 coding sequence is TGTGCCAGCAGCGGACTGCTGAACACTGAAGCTTTCTTT. The whole variable domain, remainder taken from reference TRBV5-4 and TRBJ1-1, is ETGVTQSPTHLIKTRGQQVTLRCSSQSGHNTVSWYQQALGQGPQFIFQYYREEENGRGNFPPRFSGLQFPNYSSELNVNALELDDSALYLCASSGLLNTEAFFGQGTRLTVV.

The chain joins TRBV30 to TRBJ2-7, with unresolved D. This CDR3 is built from 11 residues. Germline CDR1 GTSNPN, CDR2 SVGIG (reference sequence). Trimming took off 1 base at V and 4 bases at J, with 5 bases between the two ends. CDR3 in amino acids: CAWSAHYEQYF. The CDR3 bases are TGTGCCTGGAGTGCCCATTACGAGCAGTACTTC.

The genes are TRBV5-1 and TRBJ2-3; D is perhaps TRBD1 (5 bases). The CDR3 totals 16 residues. Per germline, CDR1 SGHRS and CDR2 YFSETQ. Trimming pared 4 bases from V and 6 bases from J, leaving 21 bases between. The CDR3 protein is CASSRRPLPWGDTQYF. CDR3 in DNA: TGCGCCAGCAGCCGCCGGCCACTTCCGTGGGGCGATACGCAGTATTTT.

The V gene is TRBV27, the J gene TRBJ1-1, with D perhaps TRBD1 (5 bases). The CDR3 extends over 13 amino acids. With 3 bases removed from V and 4 bases from J, the gap between germline ends came to 9 bases. The germline gives CDR1 MNHEY, CDR2 SMNVEV (reference sequence). CDR3 in amino acids: CASSLGRGTEAFF. Here the CDR3 DNA reads TGTGCCAGCAGTTTGGGGCGAGGCACTGAAGCTTTCTTT.

This clone was seen a handful of times. The V gene is TRBV11-2, the J gene TRBJ1-2; D is possibly TRBD1 (5 bases). The CDR3 has 13 amino acids. Trimming removed 4 bases from V and 4 bases from J, with 10 bases in between. Germline CDR1 and CDR2: SGHAT and FQNNGV. The CDR3 loop reads CASSWGTSYGYTF. CDR3 nucleotide sequence: TGTGCCAGCAGCTGGGGCACAAGCTATGGCTACACCTTC.

V usage is TRBV29-1 and J usage is TRBJ1-1; D gene uncertain. V lost 6 bases and J lost 4, with 15 bases in between. The CDR3 has 13 amino acids. In germline, CDR1 is SQVTM, CDR2 ANQGSEA. Here the CDR3 reads CSVLPSRVTEAFF. The CDR3 DNA reads as TGCAGCGTCCTCCCGTCTCGCGTCACTGAAGCTTTCTTT.

The chain couples TRBV7-9 to TRBJ2-2, with D perhaps matching TRBD1 (5 bases). CDR3 length equals 17 residues. V was cut by 4 bases and J by 4 bases, with 19 bases left in between. The V gene's germline CDR1 is SEHNR and CDR2 FQNEAQ (reference sequence). This CDR3 reads CASSSARADPPTGELFF. The CDR3 nucleotides are TGTGCCAGCAGCTCAGCCAGGGCGGACCCCCCCACCGGGGAGCTGTTTTTT.

The gene calls are TRBV3-1 (or the pseudogene TRBV3-2) and TRBJ2-7; 8 bases map to TRBD1. The germline gives CDR1 LGHDT, CDR2 YNNKEL (reference sequence). The CDR3 covers 14 residues. Trimming cost V 0 bases and J 6 bases; bases outside gene matches: 4. This CDR3 is CASSQDRGLGEQYF. DNA of the CDR3: TGTGCCAGCAGCCAAGACAGGGGGCTAGGCGAGCAGTACTTC.

CDR3 nucleotides: TGTGCCTGGAGCGGACAGGGGGGTGGCTACACCTTC. Its translation: CAWSGQGGGYTF. The chain couples TRBV30 to TRBJ1-2; 10 nucleotides match TRBD1. V gave up 3 bases and J gave up 7 bases; unmatched junction bases: 2. The germline gives CDR1 GTSNPN, CDR2 SVGIG (reference sequence). The CDR3 totals 12 residues.

The chain links TRBV29-1 to TRBJ1-2; a possible D gene is TRBD1 (6 bases). The CDR3 runs 15 residues. With 3 bases removed from V and 10 bases from J, the gap between germline ends came to 24 bases. Germline V gives CDR1 SQVTM, CDR2 ANQGSEA. The CDR3 reads CSVDWTAENDRDYTF. The CDR3 DNA is TGCAGCGTTGATTGGACAGCTGAAAACGATCGCGACTACACCTTC.

The chain links TRBV7-9 to TRBJ1-1; D gene ambiguous. V was cut by 4 bases and J by 3 bases, with 3 bases left in between. CDR3 length: 11 residues. Germline values: CDR1 SEHNR, CDR2 FQNEAQ (reference sequence). The CDR3 nucleotides read TGTGCCAGCAGCTCTTACACTGAAGCTTTCTTT. Protein: CASSSYTEAFF.

This clone was observed a single time. The genes are TRBV29-1 and TRBJ2-1; TRBD2 agrees at 14 bases. This CDR3 comprises 17 residues. Losses at the gene ends were 7 bases for V and 4 bases for J; bases not matched to a gene: 12. Germline CDR1 reads SQVTM; CDR2 reads ANQGSEA. The CDR3 reads CSAQGGLAGVSYNEQFF. CDR3 DNA: TGCAGCGCCCAAGGGGGACTAGCGGGGGTTTCGTACAATGAGCAGTTCTTC.

The chain recombines TRBV3-1 (or the pseudogene TRBV3-2) with TRBJ1-2; TRBD1 aligns across 7 bases. V lost 1 base to trimming and J lost 3 bases; unmatched junction nucleotides: 8. Germline V gene sequence: CDR1 LGHDT, CDR2 YNNKEL (reference sequence). The CDR3 has 16 residues. The CDR3 nucleotides are TGTGCCAGCAGCCAAGTGGGCAGGGGGTCCCACTATGGCTACACCTTC. Its translation: CASSQVGRGSHYGYTF.

This clone was seen only once. The chain recombines TRBV12-3 or TRBV12-4 with TRBJ1-2; 8 bases match TRBD1. The V gene end was trimmed by 5 bases and the J gene end by 8 bases; junction bases not matched to a gene: 4. There are 12 residues in the CDR3. CDR3 DNA sequence: TGTGCCAGCAGTATCGGACAGGGAGGCTACACCTTC. Amino acids: CASSIGQGGYTF.

The J gene is TRBJ2-5, the V gene TRBV10-1; D is unresolved. This CDR3 spans 13 amino acids. The V gene's germline CDR1 is WNHNN and CDR2 SYGVQD (reference sequence). Trimming stripped 4 bases from V and 1 base from J, with 7 bases between. The CDR3: CASSAQIQETQYF. CDR3 DNA: TGCGCCAGCAGTGCACAGATCCAAGAGACCCAGTACTTC.

This chain uses TRBV2 with TRBJ2-5; 10 bases line up with TRBD2. J lost 5 bases, V lost 4 bases, and 4 bases had no gene match. CDR1 and CDR2 from the germline V gene are SNHLY and FYNNEI. This CDR3 comprises 14 residues. The DNA for the CDR3 is TGTGCCAGCAGTGGAACTAGCGGGGTGGAGACCCAGTACTTC. It is translated as CASSGTSGVETQYF.

The rearrangement links TRBV19 to TRBJ2-1; TRBD2 aligns across 7 bases. Germline values: CDR1 LNHDA, CDR2 SQIVND (reference sequence). The CDR3 runs 15 residues. V shed 3 bases, J shed 8 bases, and the junction held 10 bases outside the gene matches. CDR3 coding DNA: TGTGCCAGTAGTATCCTAGCGGTTTCCGCCGATGAGCAGTTCTTC. Protein: CASSILAVSADEQFF.

V usage is TRBV18 and J usage is TRBJ2-2; the D gene is possibly TRBD1 (5 bases). Germline V lookup: CDR1 KGHSH, CDR2 LQKENI. This CDR3 has 16 residues. V was cut by 1 base and J by 1 base, with 10 bases left in between. CDR3 DNA: TGTGCCAGCTCACCACGGGTCCAGGGGAACACCGGGGAGCTGTTTTTT. Protein product: CASSPRVQGNTGELFF.

The rearrangement uses TRBV7-2 and TRBJ2-1; 8 bases are shared with TRBD1. This CDR3 has 14 amino acids. Germline lookup yields CDR1 SGHTA and CDR2 FQGNSA. V dropped 3 bases and J dropped 6; count of bases not matched to a gene: 4. The CDR3 region is CASSLDRASNEQFF. The CDR3 DNA reads as TGTGCCAGCAGCTTGGACAGGGCGAGCAATGAGCAGTTCTTC.

J is TRBJ1-3 and V is TRBV29-1; maybe TRBD1 (5 bases). The germline gives CDR1 SQVTM, CDR2 ANQGSEA. Trimming left V 4 bases short and J 3 bases short, with 13 bases between. CDR3 length: 14 amino acids. CDR3: CSVGSGSSGNTIYF. CDR3 DNA: TGCAGCGTTGGCTCAGGGTCAAGTGGAAACACCATATATTTT.

The V gene is TRBV10-2, the J gene TRBJ2-1; D unclear. Germline loops: CDR1 WSHSY, CDR2 SAAADI. The CDR3 extends over 14 amino acids. Deletions cut 3 bases from V and 0 bases from J, with 6 bases between. CDR3 residues: CASSDSGSYNEQFF. Written as DNA, the CDR3 is TGCGCCAGCAGTGACTCCGGCTCCTACAATGAGCAGTTCTTC.

This clone was found a few times. This rearrangement joins TRBV6-5 to TRBJ2-5; the D gene is possibly TRBD1 (6 bases). Germline V gene sequence: CDR1 MNHEY, CDR2 SVGAGI. This CDR3 is 15 amino acids long. V lost 8 bases and J lost 5, with 21 bases in between. The CDR3 reads CASRRAGAYWETQYF. The CDR3 DNA reads TGTGCCAGCCGGCGGGCAGGGGCCTATTGGGAGACCCAGTACTTC.

This clone was detected only once. This chain connects TRBV5-1 to TRBJ2-5; D might be TRBD2 (6 bases). This CDR3 is 14 amino acids long. The V end was cut by 7 bases, the J end by 4 bases, with 17 bases between. Germline V gene data show CDR1 as SGHRS and CDR2 as YFSETQ. CDR3 loop: CASAGGGRRETQYF. CDR3 in DNA: TGCGCCAGCGCCGGGGGAGGCCGGCGAGAGACCCAGTACTTC.

CDR3 protein: CASSQQGGNEQFF. CDR3 nucleotide sequence: TGTGCCAGCAGTCAACAGGGGGGCAATGAGCAGTTCTTC. V gene TRBV6-5 combines with J gene TRBJ2-1, with 8 bases aligning to TRBD1. The ends lost 5 bases at V and 6 bases at J; junction bases unmatched: 3. CDR3 length equals 13 residues. The germline gives CDR1 MNHEY, CDR2 SVGAGI.

The rearrangement links TRBV28 to TRBJ1-2, with 9 bases lining up with TRBD1. The length of the CDR3 is 16 residues. V lost 6 bases, J lost 8 bases, and 16 bases stayed unmatched. Germline CDR1 MDHEN, CDR2 SYDVKM. The CDR3 coding sequence is TGTGCCAGCAGATTTCCAGCCGGGACAGGGCCTCTAGGCTACACCTTC. This codes for CASRFPAGTGPLGYTF.